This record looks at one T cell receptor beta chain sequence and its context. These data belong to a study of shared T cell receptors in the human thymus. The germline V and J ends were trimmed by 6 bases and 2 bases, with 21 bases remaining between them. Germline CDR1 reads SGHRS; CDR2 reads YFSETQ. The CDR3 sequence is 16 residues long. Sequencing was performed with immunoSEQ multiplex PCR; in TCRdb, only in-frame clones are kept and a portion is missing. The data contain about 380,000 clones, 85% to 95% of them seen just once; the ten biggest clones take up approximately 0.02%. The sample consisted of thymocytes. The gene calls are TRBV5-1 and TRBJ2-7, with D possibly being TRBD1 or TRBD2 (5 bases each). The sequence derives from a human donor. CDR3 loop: CASTDMGPGATYEQYF. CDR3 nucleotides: TGCGCCAGCACCGACATGGGGCCCGGGGCCACCTACGAGCAGTACTTC.